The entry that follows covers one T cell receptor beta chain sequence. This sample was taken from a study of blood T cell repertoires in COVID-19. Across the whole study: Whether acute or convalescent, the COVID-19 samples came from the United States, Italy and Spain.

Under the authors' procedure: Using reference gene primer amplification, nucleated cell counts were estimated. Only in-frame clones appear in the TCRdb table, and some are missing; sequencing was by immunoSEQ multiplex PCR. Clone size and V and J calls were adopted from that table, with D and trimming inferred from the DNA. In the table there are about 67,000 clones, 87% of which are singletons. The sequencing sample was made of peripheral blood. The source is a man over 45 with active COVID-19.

The DNA of the CDR3 is TGTGCCAGCAGCCCCCCGGGACAGATTAGTGGAAACACCATATATTTT. It specifies CASSPPGQISGNTIYF. The chain employs TRBV11-2 and TRBJ1-3; 7 bases agree with TRBD1. The germline V gene encodes CDR1 SGHAT and CDR2 FQNNGV. J lost 3 bases, V lost 5 bases, and 10 bases had no gene match. The CDR3 runs 16 residues.